One and the same sample provided the 23 T cell receptor beta chains below, sequenced in a study of PD-L1 blockade in urothelial cancer. TCRdb keeps only in-frame clones here, not all; method: immunoSEQ multiplex PCR. The sample has tens of thousands of clones, approximately 80% seen once; the top ten hold about 2.9%. The source was PBMCs, collected around atezolizumab (anti-PD-L1) treatment. The receptors here all came from a man between 65 and 80 years old with urothelial cancer.

The V call is TRBV14, the J call TRBJ1-2; tentative D call: TRBD1 (6 bases). The CDR3 sequence is 12 residues long. Trimming pared 4 bases from V and 5 bases from J, leaving 8 bases between. Germline CDR1 reads SGHDN; CDR2 reads FVKESK. The CDR3 DNA sequence: TGTGCCAGCAGCCTCGGACAGTATGGCTACACCTTC. Protein sequence: CASSLGQYGYTF.

This CDR3 is CATSRADRVMGNTDTQYF. In nucleotides, the CDR3 is TGTGCCACCAGCAGAGCGGACAGGGTGATGGGGAACACAGATACGCAGTATTTT. The V gene is TRBV15, the J gene TRBJ2-3; TRBD1 aligns across 8 bases. The J segment lost 2 bases and the V segment lost 1 base, leaving 11 bases of the junction unmatched. Per germline, CDR1 LNHNV and CDR2 YYDKDF (reference sequence). The CDR3 runs to 18 residues. The entire variable domain, with the rest obtained from reference TRBV15 and TRBJ2-3, is as follows: DAMVIQNPRYQVTQFGKPVTLSCSQTLNHNVMYWYQQKSSQAPKLLFHYYDKDFNNEADTPDNFQSRRPNTSFCFLDIRSPGLGDTAMYLCATSRADRVMGNTDTQYFGPGTRLTVL.

V is TRBV6-1 and J is TRBJ1-1, with no clear D. V lost 0 bases and J 11 bases, leaving 7 bases between the germline ends. CDR3 length: 11 amino acids. CDR1 and CDR2 (germline): MNHNS, SASEGT. CDR3 protein: CASSEAAAAFF. The CDR3 DNA sequence: TGTGCCAGCAGTGAAGCGGCGGCGGCTTTCTTT.

This clone came up once. This rearrangement joins TRBV6-6 to TRBJ2-3, with 9 nucleotides matching TRBD2. The CDR3 has 15 residues. Germline V gene sequence: CDR1 MNHNY, CDR2 SVGAGI (reference sequence). V was pared by 5 bases and J by 3 bases, with 6 bases of the junction left unmatched. CDR3: CASSPIAGETDTQYF. CDR3 nucleotide sequence: TGTGCCAGCAGTCCCATAGCGGGAGAAACAGATACGCAGTATTTT.

The V call is TRBV5-1, the J call TRBJ2-7, with 7 bases fitting TRBD2. J was trimmed by 2 bases and V by 5 bases; bases with no gene match: 7. In germline, CDR1 is SGHRS, CDR2 YFSETQ. CDR3 length: 14 residues. The CDR3 DNA sequence: TGCGCCAGCAGTTCCACTAGCGTCGCCTACGAGCAGTACTTC. Translation gives CASSSTSVAYEQYF.

The chain carries TRBV7-2 and TRBJ2-4; 7 positions agree with TRBD1. The length of the CDR3 is 14 residues. Germline V lookup: CDR1 SGHTA, CDR2 FQGNSA. The ends lost 5 bases at V and 6 bases at J; junction bases unmatched: 7. CDR3 nucleotide sequence: TGTGCCAGCAGCCAGAGAGGGGGCGGAAACATTCAGTACTTC. It specifies CASSQRGGGNIQYF. Filled out from reference TRBV7-2 and TRBJ2-4, the complete variable domain reads GAGVSQSPSNKVTEKGKDVELRCDPISGHTALYWYRQSLGQGLEFLIYFQGNSAPDKSGLPSDRFSAERTGGSVSTLTIQRTQQEDSAVYLCASSQRGGGNIQYFGAGTRLSVL.

This clone turned up a few times. V and J are TRBV7-6 and TRBJ2-2; the match to TRBD2 covers 8 bases. J lost 4 bases, V lost 5 bases, and 6 bases had no gene match. The CDR3 loop spans 15 amino acids. CDR1 SGHVS and CDR2 FNYEAQ come from the germline V gene. The CDR3 region has the DNA TGTGCCAGCAGCCTCTCGGGGGGGGGCACCGGGGAGCTGTTTTTT. This codes for CASSLSGGGTGELFF.

The chain combines TRBV6-6 with TRBJ2-3; 12 bases fit TRBD1. The V segment lost 6 bases and the J segment 1 base; nucleotides outside the gene matches: 2. The CDR3 length is 15 residues. The V gene's germline CDR1 is MNHNY and CDR2 SVGAGI (reference sequence). The CDR3 DNA is TGTGCCAGCAGGGGGGACAGGGGGCGCACAGATACGCAGTATTTT. Translation gives CASRGDRGRTDTQYF.

This clone showed up just once. The CDR3 coding sequence is TGTGCCAGCAGCTTAGCTAGCGGGAGGGTGAATGAGCAGTTCTTC. Translation: CASSLASGRVNEQFF. The gene calls are TRBV11-1 and TRBJ2-1, with 11 bases identical to TRBD2. The CDR3 runs 15 residues. V shed 0 bases, J shed 7 bases, and the junction held 2 bases outside the gene matches. From germline, CDR1 is SGHAT and CDR2 FQDESV (reference sequence). Complete variable domain (other parts from reference TRBV11-1 and TRBJ2-1): EAEVAQSPRYKITEKSQAVAFWCDPISGHATLYWYRQILGQGPELLVQFQDESVVDDSQLPKDRFSAERLKGVDSTLKIQPAELGDSAMYLCASSLASGRVNEQFFGPGTRLTVL.

The chain is built from TRBV28 and TRBJ2-7; TRBD1 matches at 9 bases. CDR3 size: 15 residues. Germline V gene lookup returns CDR1 MDHEN and CDR2 SYDVKM. J was trimmed by 2 bases and V by 6 bases; bases with no gene match: 8. The CDR3 coding sequence is TGTGCCAGCAGCGCGACGACAGGGGGGACCTACGAGCAGTACTTC. Protein sequence: CASSATTGGTYEQYF.

This clone has a single count. This chain joins TRBV5-1 and TRBJ2-3; the match to TRBD2 covers 7 bases. The V segment lost 9 bases and the J segment 3 bases; nucleotides outside the gene matches: 7. The length of the CDR3 is 13 residues. CDR1 and CDR2 from the germline V gene are SGHRS and YFSETQ. DNA for the CDR3: TGCGCCACCAGACTAGCAGTGACAGATACGCAGTATTTT. This translates into CATRLAVTDTQYF.

The gene calls are TRBV15 and TRBJ2-2; no firm D call. V was clipped by 0 bases and J by 1 base, with 6 bases between them. The CDR3 extends over 15 amino acids. Per germline, CDR1 LNHNV and CDR2 YYDKDF (reference sequence). CDR3 protein: CATSRESLNTGELFF. The CDR3 region has the DNA TGTGCCACCAGCAGAGAGAGTCTGAACACCGGGGAGCTGTTTTTT.

The rearrangement links TRBV28 to TRBJ1-1; D gene uncertain. Germline values: CDR1 MDHEN, CDR2 SYDVKM. Trimming took 2 bases from V and 2 from J, leaving 12 bases between them. This CDR3 spans 15 amino acids. CDR3: CASSLRGWSNTEAFF. The DNA of the CDR3 is TGTGCCAGCAGTTTAAGAGGGTGGTCTAACACTGAAGCTTTCTTT.

This chain links TRBV7-9 with TRBJ2-7; TRBD2 matches at 8 bases. This CDR3 contains 15 residues. Unmatched junction bases numbered 9, after V lost 1 base and J lost 7 bases. The germline V gene has CDR1 SEHNR and CDR2 FQNEAQ (reference sequence). The CDR3 nucleotides are TGTGCCAGCAGCTTAGTCATAGCGGGGAAGTGGGAGCAGTACTTC. Its translation is CASSLVIAGKWEQYF.

The chain employs TRBV9 and TRBJ2-1; D may be TRBD2 (6 bases). The CDR3 totals 15 residues. Germline V gene lookup returns CDR1 SGDLS and CDR2 YYNGEE. Trimming removed 3 bases at V and 3 bases at J, with 13 bases between. CDR3 nucleotides: TGTGCCAGCAGCGCCCGGGACTTCCTCTACAATGAGCAGTTCTTC. Its translation is CASSARDFLYNEQFF.

The chain combines TRBV4-3 with TRBJ2-1; TRBD2 is a possible D gene (6 bases). Per germline, CDR1 LGHNA and CDR2 YSLEER. The CDR3 totals 14 residues. Trimming stripped 4 bases from V and 15 bases from J, with 22 bases between. CDR3: CASSPGGTFPVRFF. The CDR3 nucleotides are TGCGCCAGCAGCCCGGGCGGGACTTTCCCAGTTCGGTTCTTC.

The gene calls are TRBV28 and TRBJ1-2, with a possible D match to TRBD1 (6 bases). CDR3 length: 12 residues. V was pared by 9 bases and J by 8 bases, with 16 bases between. CDR1 and CDR2 from the germline V gene are MDHEN and SYDVKM. The CDR3 DNA reads as TGTGCCAGGGATCAGGGGTCAGGGGGCTACACCTTC. Protein: CARDQGSGGYTF.

The chain recombines TRBV27 with TRBJ2-7, with 9 nucleotides matching TRBD1. Per the germline V gene, CDR1 is MNHEY and CDR2 is SMNVEV (reference sequence). The CDR3 contains 14 residues. Losses at the gene ends were 6 bases for V and 7 bases for J; bases not matched to a gene: 10. Written as DNA, the CDR3 is TGTGCCAGCAGCCGAAACAGGGGGCGCGGAGAGCAGTACTTC. Translating gives CASSRNRGRGEQYF.

The chain carries TRBV10-2 and TRBJ2-3; D is unclear. This CDR3 has 13 amino acids. V was clipped by 6 bases and J by 0 bases, with 7 bases between them. Germline V gene data show CDR1 as WSHSY and CDR2 as SAAADI. The CDR3 nucleotides are TGCGCCAGCAGAGGAGAAAGCACAGATACGCAGTATTTT. Protein: CASRGESTDTQYF.

This clone was seen a few times. J is TRBJ2-5 and V is TRBV4-2; possible D gene TRBD2, 5 bases. The CDR3 totals 14 residues. CDR1 is LGHNA, CDR2 YNFKEQ, per germline. Trimming took 3 bases from V and 2 from J, leaving 10 bases between them. CDR3 region: CASSQGRTQETQYF. Here the CDR3 DNA reads TGTGCCAGCAGCCAGGGGAGAACACAAGAGACCCAGTACTTC.

The rearrangement joins TRBV9 to TRBJ2-7; a possible D gene is TRBD1 (6 bases). Trimming pared 4 bases from V and 3 bases from J, leaving 14 bases between. Germline V CDR1 and CDR2: SGDLS, YYNGEE. This CDR3 comprises 14 residues. This CDR3 reads CASSPTKGGYEQYF. DNA of the CDR3: TGTGCCAGCAGCCCCACGAAAGGGGGCTACGAGCAGTACTTC.

In this sample, this clone turned up a few times. J is TRBJ2-1 and V is TRBV25-1, with 8 positions matching TRBD2. In germline, CDR1 is MGHDK, CDR2 SYGVNS. V lost 1 base to trimming and J lost 3 bases; unmatched junction nucleotides: 2. The CDR3 length is 15 residues. The CDR3 DNA follows: TGTGCCAGCAGTGAATTCGCGGGAGGCTACAATGAGCAGTTCTTC. Translation gives CASSEFAGGYNEQFF.

The rearrangement links TRBV4-3 to TRBJ2-7, with D possibly TRBD2 on 5 matching bases. Germline V CDR1 and CDR2: LGHNA, YSLEER. Deletions cut 0 bases from V and 0 bases from J, with 6 bases between. The CDR3 has 14 residues. CDR3 sequence: CASSQDGSSYEQYF. The CDR3 DNA reads TGCGCCAGCAGCCAAGATGGGAGCTCCTACGAGCAGTACTTC.